This T cell receptor beta chain emerged from a study of CD8 T cells in ankylosing spondylitis. Germline V lookup: CDR1 SGDLS, CDR2 YYNGEE. The CDR3 totals 15 residues. With 6 bases clipped from V and 4 bases from J, the junction kept 11 bases outside the gene matches. This clonotype was observed at least ten times. What it binds is not known. MiXCR, run by TCRdb on the 5' RACE reads, gives a single entry per CDR3 protein. The sample holds 40,000 or so distinct CDR3 sequences, around 2.9% seen once. Overall study findings and caveats: Among TCR beta sequences, a motif of roughly 8 highly homologous variants appeared characteristic of ankylosing spondylitis blood. A subset of motif variants has previously been described in the synovial fluid and blood of reactive arthritis. Clones tied to disease were said to be significantly enriched in matched ankylosing spondylitis synovial fluid.

The receptor comes from a male donor with ankylosing spondylitis or in good health (not recorded which). The chain links TRBV9 to TRBJ2-5; 8 bases agree with TRBD2. The sample was blood, either unsorted or a sorted T cell fraction (not recorded which). The DNA for the CDR3 is TGTGCCAGCAACGGAGGTAGCGGGGCCCGAGAGACCCAGTACTTC. Its translation: CASNGGSGARETQYF.